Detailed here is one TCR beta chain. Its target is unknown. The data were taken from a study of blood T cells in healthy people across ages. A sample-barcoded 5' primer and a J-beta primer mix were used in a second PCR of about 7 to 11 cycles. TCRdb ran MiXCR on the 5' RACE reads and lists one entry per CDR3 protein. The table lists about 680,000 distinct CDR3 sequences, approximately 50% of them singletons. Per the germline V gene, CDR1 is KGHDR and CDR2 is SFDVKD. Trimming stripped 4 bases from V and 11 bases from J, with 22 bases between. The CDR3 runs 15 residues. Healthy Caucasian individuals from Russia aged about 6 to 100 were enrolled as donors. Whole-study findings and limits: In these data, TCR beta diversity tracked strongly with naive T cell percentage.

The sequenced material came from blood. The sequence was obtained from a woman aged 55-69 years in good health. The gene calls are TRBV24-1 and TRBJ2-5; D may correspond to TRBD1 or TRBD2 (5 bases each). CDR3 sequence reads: CATSEVGTKGNEQYF. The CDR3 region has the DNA TGTGCCACCAGTGAAGTAGGGACCAAAGGCAATGAGCAGTACTTC.